A single count supports the clone carrying this T cell receptor (beta chain). Its antigen is not known. Sample donors were healthy Caucasian individuals that came from Russia, aged roughly 6 to 100. Using a J-beta primer mix together with a sample-barcoded 5' primer, a second PCR was run for roughly 7 to 11 cycles. A single record per CDR3 protein comes from TCRdb applying MiXCR to the 5' RACE reads. The profile covers 700,000 to 850,000 distinct CDR3 sequences, with about 53% appearing a single time and approximately 40% taken by the ten largest. This record comes from a study of blood T cells in healthy people across ages. The study, taken as a whole, reports: A roughly linear age-dependent decrease characterized TCR beta diversity per million T cells. Conclusively comparing naive with antigen-experienced cells was impossible with unsorted PBMCs. The CMV status of each donor remained undetermined, and this could have confounded shifts in expanded clonotypes.

Per germline, CDR1 GTSNPN and CDR2 SVGIG (reference sequence). The CDR3 covers 12 residues. V was clipped by 3 bases and J by 5 bases, with 10 bases between them. Sequencing was carried out using blood. The sequence was collected from an older man in good health. This chain joins TRBV30 and TRBJ2-5; no clear D. The chain's CDR3 is CAWSAVRETQYF. CDR3 nucleotide sequence: TGTGCCTGGAGCGCAGTCCGGGAGACCCAGTACTTC.